This T cell receptor (beta chain) emerged from a study of blood T cell repertoires in COVID-19 (dated by TCRdb to the early 2020s). Context from the whole study: Collaborator samples came from the United States, Italy and Spain and covered acute and convalescent phases of COVID-19. The material from the prospective study consisted of cDNA or gDNA derived from T cells, B-cell-depleted T cells, or PBMCs. Deeply sampled blood TCRbeta repertoires from subjects exposed to, actively infected with, or recovered from COVID-19 were included in the dataset. The repertoires were released in a freely available public database meant as a resource for research on the immune response to SARS-CoV-2. The samples were drawn from the first 160 participants of the ongoing ImmuneRACE study and from 1,254 subjects provided by 6 global collaborators. The sample metadata nearly always contained a de-identified subject ID, COVID-19 status, age in years and sex. HLA class I and class II types, where available, came from metadata supplied by the sample provider rather than from assay-based typing. Study-wide conclusions, independent of this receptor: The amount of clinical and demographic metadata varied by source and participant and was provided uncurated.

A note on this clone: It lacks a known antigen. No base-level quality is on record; no much larger clone is a single base apart. This CDR3 is also generated by other DNA sequences in the sample.

TCRbeta CDR3 regions were amplified from genomic DNA by means of the immunoSEQ Assay, a bias-controlled multiplex PCR. On the study's bioinformatics: The number of nucleated cells in each sample was estimated by amplification of reference gene primers within the assay. To quantify the absolute abundance of each unique TCRbeta CDR3 rearrangement, sequence reads were collapsed and filtered. Productive Simpson clonality was computed per sample as the square root of Simpson's diversity index over productive rearrangements. TCRdb's version of the immuneACCESS table is confined to in-frame rearrangements and falls short of the full clone set. An unresolved V gene accounts for under half of the shortfall where checked; the remainder is of unknown origin. V and J calls plus clone size are reproduced from that table; the DNA served to infer D and trimming. Recorded for this sample are fewer than 250,000 clones; about 89% of them occurred a single time. The leading ten clones occupy 1.5% to 2% of the sample.

The CDR3 starts with the cysteine, ends with the phenylalanine, and has 15 residues. Kept here is only the CDR3 DNA, which spans 45 bases and is read in frame from base 1. Per the germline V gene, SGHTA is the CDR1 and FQGNSA is the CDR2. V ends up 3 bases short and J 2 bases short, with an unmatched junction base count of 4. Another Seattle source contributed samples from volunteer blood donors who had recovered from COVID-19. Collaborating institutions collected whole blood in K2EDTA tubes following their own protocols. For TCRbeta analysis, collaborators shipped samples in one of three forms: frozen whole blood, isolated PBMCs, or DNA extracted from either of those sample types.

Sequencing used peripheral blood. The V gene is TRBV7-2 and the J gene is TRBJ2-1; 7 junctional bases match TRBD2. This sequence originates from a woman aged 60 to 75 who had recovered from COVID-19. The nucleotide sequence reads as follows: TGTGCCAGCAGCTTGGGGGGGGGTCCCTACAATGAGCAGTTCTTC. The encoded protein is CASSLGGGPYNEQFF.